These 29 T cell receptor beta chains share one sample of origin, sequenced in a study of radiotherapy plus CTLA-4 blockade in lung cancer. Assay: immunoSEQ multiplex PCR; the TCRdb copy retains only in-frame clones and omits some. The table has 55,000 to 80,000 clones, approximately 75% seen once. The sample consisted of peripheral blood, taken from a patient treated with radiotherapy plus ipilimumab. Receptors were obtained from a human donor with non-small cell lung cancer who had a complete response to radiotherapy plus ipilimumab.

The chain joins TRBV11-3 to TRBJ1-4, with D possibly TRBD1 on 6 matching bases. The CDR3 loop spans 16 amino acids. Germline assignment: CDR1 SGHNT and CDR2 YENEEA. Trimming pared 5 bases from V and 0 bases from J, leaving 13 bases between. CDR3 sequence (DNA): TGTGCCAGCAGCCCGAGGAGGGGGGCAACTAATGAAAAACTGTTTTTT. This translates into CASSPRRGATNEKLFF.

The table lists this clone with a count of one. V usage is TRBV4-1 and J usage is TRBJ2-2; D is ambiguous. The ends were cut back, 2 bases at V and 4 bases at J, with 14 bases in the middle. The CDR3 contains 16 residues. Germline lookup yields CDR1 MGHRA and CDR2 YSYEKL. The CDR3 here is CASSQRPTWRTGELFF. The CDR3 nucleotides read TGCGCCAGCAGCCAAAGGCCGACATGGCGCACCGGGGAGCTGTTTTTT.

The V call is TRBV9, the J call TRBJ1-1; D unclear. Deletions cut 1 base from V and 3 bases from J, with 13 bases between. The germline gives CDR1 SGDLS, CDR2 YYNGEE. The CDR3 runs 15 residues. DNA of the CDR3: TGTGCCAGCAGCGTAAGTGCCGAGGCGGACACTGAAGCTTTCTTT. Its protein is CASSVSAEADTEAFF.

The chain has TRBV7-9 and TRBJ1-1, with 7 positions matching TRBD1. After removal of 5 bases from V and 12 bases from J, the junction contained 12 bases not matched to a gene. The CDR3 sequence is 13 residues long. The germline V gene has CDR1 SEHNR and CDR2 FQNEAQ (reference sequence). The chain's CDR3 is CASSLTNRGSTFF. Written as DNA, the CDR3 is TGTGCCAGCAGCCTAACGAACAGGGGATCGACTTTCTTT.

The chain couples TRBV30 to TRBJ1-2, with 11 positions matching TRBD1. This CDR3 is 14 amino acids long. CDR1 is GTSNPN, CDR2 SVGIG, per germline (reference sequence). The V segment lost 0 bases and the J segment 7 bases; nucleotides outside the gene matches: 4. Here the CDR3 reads CAWSVGQGAVGYTF. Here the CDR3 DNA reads TGTGCCTGGAGTGTCGGACAGGGGGCGGTTGGCTACACCTTC.

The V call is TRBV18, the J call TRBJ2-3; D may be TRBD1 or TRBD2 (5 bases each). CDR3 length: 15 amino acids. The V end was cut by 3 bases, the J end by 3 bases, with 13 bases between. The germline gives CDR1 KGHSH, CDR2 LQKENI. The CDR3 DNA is TGTGCCAGCTCACCGGGACCTCGAGGGACAGATACGCAGTATTTT. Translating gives CASSPGPRGTDTQYF.

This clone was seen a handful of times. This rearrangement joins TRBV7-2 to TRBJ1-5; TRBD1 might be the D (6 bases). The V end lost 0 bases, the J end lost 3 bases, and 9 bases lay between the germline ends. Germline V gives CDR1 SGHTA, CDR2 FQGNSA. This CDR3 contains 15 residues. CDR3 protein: CASSLAGGHNQPQHF. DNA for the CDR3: TGTGCCAGCAGCTTAGCGGGGGGCCACAATCAGCCCCAGCATTTT.

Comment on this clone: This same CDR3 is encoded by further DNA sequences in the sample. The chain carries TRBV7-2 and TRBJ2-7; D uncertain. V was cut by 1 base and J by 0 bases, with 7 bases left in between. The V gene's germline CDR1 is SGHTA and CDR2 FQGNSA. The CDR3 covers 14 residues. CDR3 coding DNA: TGTGCCAGCAGCTTAGGTTACACCTCCTACGAGCAGTACTTC. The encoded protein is CASSLGYTSYEQYF. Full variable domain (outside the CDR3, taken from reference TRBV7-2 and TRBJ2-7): GAGVSQSPSNKVTEKGKDVELRCDPISGHTALYWYRQSLGQGLEFLIYFQGNSAPDKSGLPSDRFSAERTGGSVSTLTIQRTQQEDSAVYLCASSLGYTSYEQYFGPGTRLTVT.

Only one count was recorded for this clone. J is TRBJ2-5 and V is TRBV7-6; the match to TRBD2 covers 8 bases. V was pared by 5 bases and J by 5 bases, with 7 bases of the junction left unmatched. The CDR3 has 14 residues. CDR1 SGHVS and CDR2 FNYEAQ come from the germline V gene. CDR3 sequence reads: CASSPNRGGETQYF. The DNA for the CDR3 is TGTGCCAGCAGCCCGAACCGGGGGGGGGAGACCCAGTACTTC.

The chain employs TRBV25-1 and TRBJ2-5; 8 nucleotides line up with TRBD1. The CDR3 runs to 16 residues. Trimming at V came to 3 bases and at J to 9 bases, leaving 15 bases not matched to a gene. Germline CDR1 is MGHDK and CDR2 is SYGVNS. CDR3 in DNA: TGTGCCAGCAGTGACCCGACAGGGGCCGATTCCGGGGCCCAGTACTTC. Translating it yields CASSDPTGADSGAQYF.

The CDR3 sequence: CAKTFGDRGDYGYTF. The CDR3 region has the DNA TGTGCCAAGACATTCGGGGACAGGGGGGACTATGGCTACACCTTC. V gene TRBV25-1 combines with J gene TRBJ1-2; TRBD1 agrees at 11 bases. Germline-derived CDR1 and CDR2 are MGHDK and SYGVNS. V lost 10 bases and J lost 3; bases outside the gene matches: 10. The CDR3 is 15 amino acids.

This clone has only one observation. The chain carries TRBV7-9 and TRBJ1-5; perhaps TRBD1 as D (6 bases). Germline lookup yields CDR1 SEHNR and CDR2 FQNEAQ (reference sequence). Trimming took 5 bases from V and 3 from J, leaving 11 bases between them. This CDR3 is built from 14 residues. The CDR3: CASSTDRNNQPQHF. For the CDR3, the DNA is TGTGCCAGCAGCACGGACAGAAACAATCAGCCCCAGCATTTT.

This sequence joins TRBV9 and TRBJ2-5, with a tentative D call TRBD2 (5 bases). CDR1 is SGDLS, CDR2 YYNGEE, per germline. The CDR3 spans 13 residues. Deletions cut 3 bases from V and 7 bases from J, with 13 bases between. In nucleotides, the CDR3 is TGTGCCAGCAGCGAGCGAAACGGAGGGACCCAGTACTTC. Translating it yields CASSERNGGTQYF.

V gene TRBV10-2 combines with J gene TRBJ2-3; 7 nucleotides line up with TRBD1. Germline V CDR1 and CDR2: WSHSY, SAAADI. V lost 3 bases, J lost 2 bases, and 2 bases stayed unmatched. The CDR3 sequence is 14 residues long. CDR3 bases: TGCGCCAGCAGTGAACAGGGGCACACAGATACGCAGTATTTT. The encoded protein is CASSEQGHTDTQYF.

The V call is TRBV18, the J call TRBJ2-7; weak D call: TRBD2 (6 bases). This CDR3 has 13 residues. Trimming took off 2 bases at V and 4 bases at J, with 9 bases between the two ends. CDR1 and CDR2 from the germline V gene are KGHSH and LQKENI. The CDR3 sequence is CASSPGGFYEQYV. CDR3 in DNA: TGTGCCAGCTCACCAGGGGGGTTTTACGAGCAGTACGTC.

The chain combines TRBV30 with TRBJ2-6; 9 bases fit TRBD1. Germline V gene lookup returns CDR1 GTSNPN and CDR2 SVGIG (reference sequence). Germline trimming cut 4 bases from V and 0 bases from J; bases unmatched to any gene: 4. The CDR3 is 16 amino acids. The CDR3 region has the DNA TGTGCCTGGAAGGGACAGGGTAGCTCTGGGGCCAACGTCCTGACTTTC. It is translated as CAWKGQGSSGANVLTF.

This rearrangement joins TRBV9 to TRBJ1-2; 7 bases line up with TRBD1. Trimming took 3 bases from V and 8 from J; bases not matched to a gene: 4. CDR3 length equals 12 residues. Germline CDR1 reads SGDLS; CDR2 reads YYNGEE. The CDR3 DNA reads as TGTGCCAGCAGCGCAACAGGGGTCGGCTACACCTTC. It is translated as CASSATGVGYTF.

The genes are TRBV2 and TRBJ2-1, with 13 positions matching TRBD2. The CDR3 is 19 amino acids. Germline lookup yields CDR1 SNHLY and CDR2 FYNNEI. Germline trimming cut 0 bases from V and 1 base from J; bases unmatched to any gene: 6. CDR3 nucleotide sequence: TGTGCCAGCAGTGAAGCGCCAGGACTAGCGGGAGTTTCCTACAATGAGCAGTTCTTC. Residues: CASSEAPGLAGVSYNEQFF.

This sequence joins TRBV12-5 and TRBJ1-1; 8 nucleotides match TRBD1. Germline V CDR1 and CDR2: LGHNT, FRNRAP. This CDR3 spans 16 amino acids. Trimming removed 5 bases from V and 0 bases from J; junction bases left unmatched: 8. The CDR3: CASGRPRGRLNTEAFF. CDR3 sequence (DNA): TGTGCTAGTGGTCGCCCCAGGGGGCGGTTGAACACTGAAGCTTTCTTT.

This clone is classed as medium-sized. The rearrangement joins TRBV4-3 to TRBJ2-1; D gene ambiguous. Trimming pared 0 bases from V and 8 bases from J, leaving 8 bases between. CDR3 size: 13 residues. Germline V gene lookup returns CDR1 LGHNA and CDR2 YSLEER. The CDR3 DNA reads TGCGCCAGCAGCCAAGAGACCCGTGATGAGCAGTTCTTC. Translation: CASSQETRDEQFF.

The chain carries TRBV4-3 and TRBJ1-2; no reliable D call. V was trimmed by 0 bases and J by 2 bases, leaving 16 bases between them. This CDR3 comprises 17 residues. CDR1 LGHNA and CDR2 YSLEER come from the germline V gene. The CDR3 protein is CASSQEVGLLGNYGYTF. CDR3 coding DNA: TGCGCCAGCAGCCAAGAGGTTGGCTTATTAGGGAACTATGGCTACACCTTC.

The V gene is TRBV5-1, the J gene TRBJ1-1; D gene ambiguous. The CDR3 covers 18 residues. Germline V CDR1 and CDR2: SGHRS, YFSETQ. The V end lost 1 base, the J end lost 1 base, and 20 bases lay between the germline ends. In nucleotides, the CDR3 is TGCGCCAGCAGCTTGACCCCTCCGGGAGCCGTCGGGAACACTGAAGCTTTCTTT. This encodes CASSLTPPGAVGNTEAFF.

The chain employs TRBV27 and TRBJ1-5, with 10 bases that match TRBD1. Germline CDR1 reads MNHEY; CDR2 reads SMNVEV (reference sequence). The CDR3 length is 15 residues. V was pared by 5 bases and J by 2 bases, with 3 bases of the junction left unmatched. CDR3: CASSRQGAGNQPQHF. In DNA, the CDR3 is TGTGCCAGCAGTCGACAGGGGGCGGGCAATCAGCCCCAGCATTTT.

In nucleotides, the CDR3 is TGTGCCAGTAGTATTGGAGCGGGAGTTATAGATACGCAGTATTTT. Residues: CASSIGAGVIDTQYF. The genes are TRBV19 and TRBJ2-3; 8 nucleotides match TRBD2. The CDR3 loop spans 15 amino acids. V lost 3 bases, J lost 5 bases, and 7 bases stayed unmatched. Germline assignment: CDR1 LNHDA and CDR2 SQIVND (reference sequence).

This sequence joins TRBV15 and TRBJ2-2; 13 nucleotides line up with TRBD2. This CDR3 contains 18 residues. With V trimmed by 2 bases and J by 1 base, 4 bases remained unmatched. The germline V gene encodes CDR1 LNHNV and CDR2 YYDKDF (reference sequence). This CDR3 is CATSRSWTSGRNTGELFF. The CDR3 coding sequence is TGTGCCACCAGCAGATCATGGACTAGCGGGAGGAACACCGGGGAGCTGTTTTTT.

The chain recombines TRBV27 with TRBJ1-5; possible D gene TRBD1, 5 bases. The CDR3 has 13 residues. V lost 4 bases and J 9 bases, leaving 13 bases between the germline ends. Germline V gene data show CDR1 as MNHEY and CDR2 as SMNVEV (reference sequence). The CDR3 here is CASSSWGGRPQHF. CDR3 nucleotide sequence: TGTGCCAGCAGTTCATGGGGCGGCCGGCCCCAGCATTTT.

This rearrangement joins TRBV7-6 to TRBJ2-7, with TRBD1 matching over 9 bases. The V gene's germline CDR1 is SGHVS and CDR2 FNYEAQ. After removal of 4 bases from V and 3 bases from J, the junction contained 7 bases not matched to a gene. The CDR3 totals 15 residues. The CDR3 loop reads CASSSNRGRRYEQYF. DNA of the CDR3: TGTGCCAGCAGCTCGAACAGGGGGCGTCGCTACGAGCAGTACTTC. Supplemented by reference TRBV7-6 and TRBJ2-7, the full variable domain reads GAGVSQSPRYKVTKRGQDVALRCDPISGHVSLYWYRQALGQGPEFLTYFNYEAQQDKSGLPNDRFSAERPEGSISTLTIQRTEQRDSAMYRCASSSNRGRRYEQYFGPGTRLTVT.

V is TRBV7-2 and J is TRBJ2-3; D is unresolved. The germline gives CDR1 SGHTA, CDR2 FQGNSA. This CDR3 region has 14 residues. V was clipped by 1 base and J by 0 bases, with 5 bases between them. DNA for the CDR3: TGTGCCAGCAGCTTAGAGGTTAGCACAGATACGCAGTATTTT. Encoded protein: CASSLEVSTDTQYF. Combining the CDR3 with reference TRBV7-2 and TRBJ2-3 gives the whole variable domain GAGVSQSPSNKVTEKGKDVELRCDPISGHTALYWYRQSLGQGLEFLIYFQGNSAPDKSGLPSDRFSAERTGGSVSTLTIQRTQQEDSAVYLCASSLEVSTDTQYFGPGTRLTVL.

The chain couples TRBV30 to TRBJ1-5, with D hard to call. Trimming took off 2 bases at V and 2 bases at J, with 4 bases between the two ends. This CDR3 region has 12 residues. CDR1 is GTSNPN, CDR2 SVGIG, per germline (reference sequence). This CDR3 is CAWSRGNQPQHF. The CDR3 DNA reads TGTGCCTGGAGTAGGGGCAATCAGCCCCAGCATTTT.